Listed below are T cell receptor beta chains from one sample, sequenced in a study of stem cell transplantation in POMP-related autoinflammatory disease. Some clones are missing from TCRdb's copy, which holds only in-frame ones; the method was immunoSEQ multiplex PCR. The sample contains approximately 30,000 clones, 88% of which appear only once. The source was CD4+ T cells from PBMCs, collected before stem cell transplantation. The receptor set was obtained from a human donor with POMP-related autoinflammation and immune dysregulation (PRAID). The CDR3 runs from the conserved cysteine through the conserved F or W. A D gene is named only where the DNA matches it firmly. Some rows have no size entry. The others give once, few or many, or a class for an expanded clone.

.,TRBV28,.,TRBJ2-3,CASSWDSTDTQYF,TGTGCCAGCAGTTGGGACAGCACAGATACGCAGTATTTT
.,TRBV11-2,.,TRBJ2-1,CASSADLYYNEQFF,TGTGCCAGCAGCGCCGACCTTTATTACAATGAGCAGTTCTTC
.,TRBV4-1,few,TRBJ1-2,CASSQDHNYGYTF,TGCGCCAGCAGCCAAGACCACAACTATGGCTACACCTTC
.,TRBV27,.,TRBJ2-7,CASSPRQGPYEQYF,TGTGCCAGCAGTCCGCGTCAAGGCCCCTACGAGCAGTACTTC
TRBD1,TRBV19,.,TRBJ2-7,CASTRTGGKYEQYF,TGTGCCAGTACGCGGACAGGGGGAAAGTACGAGCAGTACTTC
TRBD1,TRBV10-3,.,TRBJ2-7,CAIRGTGGREQYF,TGTGCCATCAGGGGGACAGGAGGTAGAGAGCAGTACTTC
.,TRBV18,few,TRBJ1-1,CASSPGQNTEAFF,TGTGCCAGCTCACCCGGACAGAACACTGAAGCTTTCTTT
TRBD2,TRBV4-1,.,TRBJ2-3,CASKSGGLSTDTQYF,TGCGCCAGCAAAAGCGGGGGGCTCAGCACAGATACGCAGTATTTT
.,TRBV4-2,.,TRBJ1-2,CASSQDRGTYGYTF,TGTGCCAGCAGCCAAGATAGGGGGACCTATGGCTACACCTTC
.,TRBV5-4,.,TRBJ2-3,CASSLGLGLPYF,TGTGCCAGCAGCCTGGGCTTAGGACTCCCGTATTTT
TRBD2,TRBV5-1,.,TRBJ2-3,CASSLNVPGTSGMRGTDTQYF,TGCGCCAGCAGCTTGAACGTACCCGGGACTAGCGGGATGAGGGGCACAGATACGCAGTATTTT
.,TRBV5-5,.,TRBJ1-1,CASGTEAFF,TGTGCCAGCGGCACTGAAGCTTTCTTT
.,TRBV5-1,few,TRBJ1-6,CASSLGSASPLHF,TGCGCCAGCAGCTTGGGCTCGGCGTCACCCCTCCACTTT
TRBD1,TRBV5-1,once,TRBJ1-4,CASSSRTGPGEKLFF,TGCGCCAGCAGCTCGCGGACAGGCCCCGGTGAAAAACTGTTTTTT
.,TRBV29-1,few,TRBJ1-6,CSVEGDDGGPLHF,TGCAGCGTTGAAGGAGACGACGGGGGACCCCTCCACTTT
.,TRBV14,.,TRBJ2-3,CASSPGATDTQYF,TGTGCCAGCAGCCCCGGGGCCACAGATACGCAGTATTTT
TRBD1,TRBV28,few,TRBJ1-1,CASSGTGAFF,TGTGCCAGCAGTGGGACAGGGGCTTTCTTT
.,TRBV18,.,TRBJ1-2,CASSPDQGRYGYTF,TGTGCCAGCTCACCGGACCAGGGACGCTATGGCTACACCTTC
TRBD2,TRBV27,.,TRBJ2-7,CASSLSPPGLALTYEQYF,TGTGCCAGCAGTCTCTCCCCCCCGGGACTAGCGCTTACCTACGAGCAGTACTTC
.,TRBV29-1,.,TRBJ1-6,CSVLTGRNSPLHF,TGCAGCGTTTTGACAGGCCGTAATTCACCCCTCCACTTT
TRBD2,TRBV10-3,.,TRBJ2-3,CAISPGLAGGLTYTQYF,TGTGCCATCAGTCCGGGACTAGCGGGAGGGCTTACTTATACGCAGTATTTT
TRBD1,TRBV30,.,TRBJ1-2,CAWRVTGAYGYTF,TGTGCCTGGAGAGTTACAGGGGCATACGGCTACACCTTC
TRBD1,TRBV7-2,.,TRBJ2-2,CASKGAPNTGELFF,TGTGCCAGTAAGGGGGCGCCGAACACCGGGGAGCTGTTTTTT
TRBD1,TRBV18,.,TRBJ2-3,CASSPNRGPDTQYF,TGTGCCAGCTCACCTAACAGGGGCCCAGATACGCAGTATTTT
TRBD1,TRBV5-4,.,TRBJ2-2,CASSTDRVWGTGELFF,TGTGCCAGCAGCACAGACAGGGTCTGGGGCACCGGGGAGCTGTTTTTT
.,TRBV20-1,.,TRBJ1-2,CSTRINYGYTF,TGCAGTACTAGGATCAACTATGGCTACACCTTC
TRBD2,TRBV4-2,.,TRBJ2-2,CASSTSGRAGELFF,TGTGCCAGCAGCACTAGCGGGAGGGCCGGGGAGCTGTTTTTT
TRBD1,TRBV7-6,.,TRBJ2-5,CASSKAGTGEQETQYF,TGTGCCAGCAGCAAAGCGGGGACAGGGGAACAAGAGACCCAGTACTTC
TRBD1,TRBV5-5,.,TRBJ1-2,CASSPDRGGGYTF,TGTGCCAGCAGCCCGGACAGGGGGGGTGGCTACACCTTC
.,TRBV10-3,.,TRBJ1-2,CAISESMESYGYTF,TGTGCCATCAGTGAGTCAATGGAATCCTATGGCTACACCTTC
TRBD1,TRBV5-1,.,TRBJ2-5,CASSGQVQETQYF,TGCGCCAGCAGTGGACAGGTCCAAGAGACCCAGTACTTC
.,TRBV6-1,few,TRBJ1-5,CASSGQRDYQPQHF,TGTGCCAGCAGTGGACAACGGGACTATCAGCCCCAGCATTTT